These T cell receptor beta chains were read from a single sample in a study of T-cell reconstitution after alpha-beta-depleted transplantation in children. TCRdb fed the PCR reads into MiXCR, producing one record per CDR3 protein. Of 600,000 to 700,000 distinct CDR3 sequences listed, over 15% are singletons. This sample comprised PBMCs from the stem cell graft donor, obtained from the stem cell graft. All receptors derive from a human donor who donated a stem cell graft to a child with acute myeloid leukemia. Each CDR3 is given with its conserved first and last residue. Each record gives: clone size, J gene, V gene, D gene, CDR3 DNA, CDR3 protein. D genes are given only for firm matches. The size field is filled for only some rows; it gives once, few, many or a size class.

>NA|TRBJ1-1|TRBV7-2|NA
TGTGCCAGCAGCTTAGCGGGTAGCGGGGGGACCGAGGGCGGCGCTTTCTTT
CASSLAGSGGTEGGAFF
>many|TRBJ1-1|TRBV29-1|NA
TGCAGCGTGCGGGCGGCACGACTGAACACTGAAGCTTTCTTT
CSVRAARLNTEAFF
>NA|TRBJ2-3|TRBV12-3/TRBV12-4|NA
TGTGCCAGCAGTCTCGGCTGGGGAAGGGGATCGGGCACAGATACGCAGTATTTT
CASSLGWGRGSGTDTQYF
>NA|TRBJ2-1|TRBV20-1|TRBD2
TGCAGTGCAGGGAGGGTAAATGAGCAGTTCTTC
CSAGRVNEQFF
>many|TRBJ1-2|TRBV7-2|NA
TGTGCCAGCAGCTCAGAGGTTAACTATGGCTACACCTTC
CASSSEVNYGYTF
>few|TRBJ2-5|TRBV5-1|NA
TGCGCCAGCAGCTTGGGACCGACCCAAGAGACCCAGTACTTC
CASSLGPTQETQYF
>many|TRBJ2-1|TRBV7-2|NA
TGTGCCAGCAGCTTAGCCCTCGGGGAGCAGTTCTTC
CASSLALGEQFF
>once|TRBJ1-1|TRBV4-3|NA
TGCGCCAGCAGCCAAGAATATGGGACGGAGGGAGAGGACACTGAAGCTTTCTTT
CASSQEYGTEGEDTEAFF
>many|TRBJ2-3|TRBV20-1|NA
TGCAGTGCTCTGAAGACTAGTACCCCCCCCACAGATACGCAGTATTTT
CSALKTSTPPTDTQYF
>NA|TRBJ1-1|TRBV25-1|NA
TGTGCCAGCAGAGCCTGGGGTGAGGGCACTGAAGCTTTCTTT
CASRAWGEGTEAFF
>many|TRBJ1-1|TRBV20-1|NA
TGCAGTGCTAGACAGGGTTTAACTGAAGCTTTCTTT
CSARQGLTEAFF
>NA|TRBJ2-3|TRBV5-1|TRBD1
TGCGCCAGCAGCCTCCGGACAGGAGACGGGGATACGCAGTATTTT
CASSLRTGDGDTQYF
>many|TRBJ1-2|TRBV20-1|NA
TGCAGTGCTACGGTCCACGCTAACTATGGCTACACCTTC
CSATVHANYGYTF
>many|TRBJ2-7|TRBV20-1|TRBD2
TGCAGTGCTAGAGCCCCAGCGGGGGGACATTACGAGCAGTACTTC
CSARAPAGGHYEQYF
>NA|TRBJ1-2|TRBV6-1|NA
TGTGCCAGCAGTGAAAATTGGAGTAACTATGGCTACACCTTC
CASSENWSNYGYTF
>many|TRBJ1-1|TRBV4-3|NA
TGCGCCAGCAGCCAAGGATCGGGTGGCACTGAAGCTTTCTTT
CASSQGSGGTEAFF
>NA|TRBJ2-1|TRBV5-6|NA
TGTGCCAGCAGCCCAGCCGGGACTGAGCAGTTCTTC
CASSPAGTEQFF
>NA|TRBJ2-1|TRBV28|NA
TGTGCCAGCAGTTCTTACAAACAGGCGACCTACAATGAGCAGTTCTTC
CASSSYKQATYNEQFF
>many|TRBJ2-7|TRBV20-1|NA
TGCAGTGCCATGACACCCACTTCCTACGAGCAGTACTTC
CSAMTPTSYEQYF
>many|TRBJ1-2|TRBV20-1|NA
TGCAGTGCTCCCCGAACGGGGACGGATGGCTACACCTTC
CSAPRTGTDGYTF
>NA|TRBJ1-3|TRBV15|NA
TGTGCCACCAGGACCGACTCCCACTCTGGAAACACCATATATTTT
CATRTDSHSGNTIYF
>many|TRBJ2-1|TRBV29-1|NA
TGCAGCGCCGGGGACGACGGAGGGCTCTTC
CSAGDDGGLF
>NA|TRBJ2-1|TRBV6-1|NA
TGTGCCAGCAGCATCGGGCAGGAGGGAAATGAGCAGTTCTTC
CASSIGQEGNEQFF
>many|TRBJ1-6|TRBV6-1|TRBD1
TGTGCCACCCAGAGGGGAGACAGGGATTCACCCCTCCACTTT
CATQRGDRDSPLHF
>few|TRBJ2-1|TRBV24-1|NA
TGTGCCACCAGTGACCCCCGACAGGTCAATGAGCAGTTCTTC
CATSDPRQVNEQFF
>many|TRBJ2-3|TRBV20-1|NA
TGCAGTGCTAGAGGGGTGACAGATACGCAGTATTTT
CSARGVTDTQYF
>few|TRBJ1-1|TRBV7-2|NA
TGTGCCAGCAGCTCCGGGGGGGTCAGGGGGAACACTGAAGCTTTCTTT
CASSSGGVRGNTEAFF
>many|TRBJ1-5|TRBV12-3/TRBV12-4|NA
TGTGCCAGCAGTTTATTTGGGGTCGATCAGCCCCAGCATTTT
CASSLFGVDQPQHF
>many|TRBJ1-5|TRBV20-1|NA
TGCAGTGCTAGAGTGTCGGACAACAATCAGCCCCAGCATTTT
CSARVSDNNQPQHF
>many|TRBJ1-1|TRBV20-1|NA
TGCAGTGCTAGAGAGGGCAGCCTGAACACTGAAGCTTTCTTT
CSAREGSLNTEAFF
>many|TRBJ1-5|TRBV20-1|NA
TGCAGTGCTATCAGAGTTACGGGGGGCATTCAGCCCCAGCATTTT
CSAIRVTGGIQPQHF
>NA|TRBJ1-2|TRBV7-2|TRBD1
TGTGCCAGCAGCCCCGGGACAGGGGCTGGCTACACCTTC
CASSPGTGAGYTF
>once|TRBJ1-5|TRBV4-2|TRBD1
TGTGCCAGCAGCCCAGGGGGCATCACTCAGCCCCAGCATTTT
CASSPGGITQPQHF
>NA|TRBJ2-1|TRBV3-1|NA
TGTGCCAGCAGCCATGTGGACTCCGGGGGCAATGAGCAGTTCTTC
CASSHVDSGGNEQFF
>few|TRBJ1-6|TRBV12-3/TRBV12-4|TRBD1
TGTGCCAGCAGCAGGGTGATAGGGGGCCTGCCGGATAATTCACCCCTCCACTTT
CASSRVIGGLPDNSPLHF
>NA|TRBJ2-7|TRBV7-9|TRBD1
TGTGCCAGCGGGACAGTAACCTACGAGCAGTACTTC
CASGTVTYEQYF